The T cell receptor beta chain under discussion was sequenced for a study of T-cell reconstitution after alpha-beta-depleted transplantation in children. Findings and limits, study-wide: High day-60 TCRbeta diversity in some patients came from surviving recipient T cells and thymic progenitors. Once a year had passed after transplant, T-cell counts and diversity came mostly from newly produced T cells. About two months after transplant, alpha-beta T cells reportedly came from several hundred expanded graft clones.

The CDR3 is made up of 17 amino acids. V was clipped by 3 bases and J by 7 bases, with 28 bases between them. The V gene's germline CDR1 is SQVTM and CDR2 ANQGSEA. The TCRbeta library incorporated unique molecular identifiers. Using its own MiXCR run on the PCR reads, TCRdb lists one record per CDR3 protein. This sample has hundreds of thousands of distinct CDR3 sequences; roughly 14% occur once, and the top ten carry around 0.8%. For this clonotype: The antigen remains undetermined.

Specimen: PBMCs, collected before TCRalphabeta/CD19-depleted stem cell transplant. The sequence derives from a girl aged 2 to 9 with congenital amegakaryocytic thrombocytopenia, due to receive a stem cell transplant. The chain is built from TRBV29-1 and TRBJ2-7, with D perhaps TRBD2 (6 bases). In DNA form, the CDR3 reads TGCAGCGTTGATCTCGTTTGGGGGGAGGACTCCAGTCAGGAGCAGTACTTC. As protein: CSVDLVWGEDSSQEQYF.